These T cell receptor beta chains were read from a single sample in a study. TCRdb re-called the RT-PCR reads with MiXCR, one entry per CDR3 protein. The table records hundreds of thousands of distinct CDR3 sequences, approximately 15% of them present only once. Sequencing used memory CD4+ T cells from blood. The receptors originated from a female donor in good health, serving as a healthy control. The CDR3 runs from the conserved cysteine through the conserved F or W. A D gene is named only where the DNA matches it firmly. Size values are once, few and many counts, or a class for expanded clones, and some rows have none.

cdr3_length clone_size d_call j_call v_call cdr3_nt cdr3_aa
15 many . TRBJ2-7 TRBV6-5 TGTGCCAGCAGTCGGGAGGGACAGTCCACCTACGAGCAGTACTTC CASSREGQSTYEQYF
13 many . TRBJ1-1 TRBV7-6 TGTGCCAGCAGCCGGGACATTAACACTGAAGCTTTCTTT CASSRDINTEAFF
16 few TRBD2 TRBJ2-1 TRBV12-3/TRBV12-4 TGTGCCAGCAGTCACACCACCAGCGGGAGTTTGGATGAGCAGTTCTTC CASSHTTSGSLDEQFF
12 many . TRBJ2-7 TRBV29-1 TGCAGCGTTTCCCCCCAGGGGCGGGAGCAGTACTTC CSVSPQGREQYF
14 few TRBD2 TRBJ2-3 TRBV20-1 TGCAGTGCTAGACGGGGGAGGGCCACAGATACGCAGTATTTT CSARRGRATDTQYF
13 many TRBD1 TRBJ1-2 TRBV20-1 TGCAGTGCTAGAGATCCGAAAGGGGGCGGCTACACCTTC CSARDPKGGGYTF
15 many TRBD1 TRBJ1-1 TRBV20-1 TGCAGTGCTAGACCCCCCACAGGGGAGCGCACTGAAGCTTTCTTT CSARPPTGERTEAFF
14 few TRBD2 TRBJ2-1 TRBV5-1 TGCGCCAGCAGCCGGAGCGGGGCTACACTAGAGCAGTTCTTC CASSRSGATLEQFF
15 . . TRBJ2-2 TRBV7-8 TGTGCCAGCAGCTTCTTAGGGGTCCACACCGGGGAGCTGTTTTTT CASSFLGVHTGELFF
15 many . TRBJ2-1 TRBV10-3 TGTGCCATCAGTGTACTCGCGGGAATGGAGAATGAGCAGTTCTTC CAISVLAGMENEQFF
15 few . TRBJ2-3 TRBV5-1 TGCGCCAGCAGCTTGGGCCCCTCGGTTCGGGATACGCAGTATTTT CASSLGPSVRDTQYF
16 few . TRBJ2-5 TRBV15 TGTGCCACCAGCAACGAGCGAGCGGGTTTTAAAGAGACCCAGTACTTC CATSNERAGFKETQYF
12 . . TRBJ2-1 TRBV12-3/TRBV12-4 TGTGCCAGCAGTTTTTCGAGGAGTGAGCAGTTCTTC CASSFSRSEQFF
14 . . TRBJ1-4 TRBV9 TGTGCCAGCAGCGTAGGAGGGCATAATGAAAAACTGTTTTTT CASSVGGHNEKLFF
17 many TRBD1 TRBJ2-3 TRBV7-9 TGTGCCAGCAGCTTATCAGAAGGGACAGGGATCCCAGATACGCAGTATTTT CASSLSEGTGIPDTQYF
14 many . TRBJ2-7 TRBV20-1 TGCAGTGCCCTCTCTTCGACTAGTTGGGACGAGCAGTACTTC CSALSSTSWDEQYF
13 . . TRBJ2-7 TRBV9 TGTGCCAGCAGCCAGGGGACTTCGAGGGAGCAGTACTTC CASSQGTSREQYF
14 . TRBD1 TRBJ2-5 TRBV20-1 TGCAGTGCGGACGGGACAGGGGGCTCAGAGACCCAGTACTTC CSADGTGGSETQYF
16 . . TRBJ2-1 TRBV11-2 TGTGCCAGCAGCTATATAAGGGGCAGGACGACGAATGAGCAGTTCTTC CASSYIRGRTTNEQFF
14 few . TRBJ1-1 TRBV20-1 TGCAGTGCTAGTATAGCAGGCGTTAACACTGAAGCTTTCTTT CSASIAGVNTEAFF
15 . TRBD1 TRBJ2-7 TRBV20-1 TGCAGTGCTAGTGCAGGACAGGGGGTAGCCTACGAGCAGTACTTC CSASAGQGVAYEQYF
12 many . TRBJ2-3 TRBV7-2 TGTGCCAGCAGACAATACACAGATACGCAGTATTTT CASRQYTDTQYF
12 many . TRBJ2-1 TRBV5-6 TGTGCCAGCAGCTTGCCCTCTAATGAGCAGTTCTTC CASSLPSNEQFF
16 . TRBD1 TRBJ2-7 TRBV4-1 TGCGCCAGCAGCCAAGGTCAGGGGGCCTCGGGCTACGAGCAGTACTTC CASSQGQGASGYEQYF